The table lists the clone carrying this TCR beta chain with a count of one. Between the trimmed V and J ends, which lost 5 bases and 3 bases, there was a span of 17 bases. Germline loops: CDR1 LNHDA, CDR2 SQIVND (reference sequence). The CDR3 consists of 15 residues. The entry originates in a study of OX40 agonist ivuxolimab in advanced cancers. TCRdb keeps only in-frame clones here, not all; method: immunoSEQ multiplex PCR. The table includes roughly 70,000 clones, 80% to 90% detected once. The specimen was CD4+ or CD8+ T cells sorted from blood, collected in a trial of the OX40 agonist ivuxolimab. The chain joins TRBV19 to TRBJ2-7; D is unresolved. The receptor was isolated from an adult with an advanced solid tumor such as melanoma, head and neck, liver or kidney cancer. As DNA, the CDR3 is TGTGCCAGTAGTCGCAAGGGTAAACTTTTCTACGAGCAGTACTTC. Protein: CASSRKGKLFYEQYF.